The 11 T cell receptor beta chains listed next were all sequenced from one sample in a study of identical twins. TCRdb independently ran MiXCR on the 5' RACE reads; one entry per CDR3 protein. The sample includes hundreds of thousands of distinct CDR3 sequences, 21% of them seen just once. The same data also went into a second study, on T cells expressing NK-cell markers.

Sample: PBMCs. These TCRs come from a woman aged 18-29 years in good health.

V gene TRBV6-5 combines with J gene TRBJ2-5; maybe TRBD2 (6 bases). CDR3 length equals 19 residues. The germline gives CDR1 MNHEY, CDR2 SVGAGI. The V end was cut by 0 bases, the J end by 3 bases, with 23 bases between. The CDR3 here is CASSYSKVRDSTTKETQYF. CDR3 coding DNA: TGTGCCAGCAGTTACTCCAAAGTCCGGGACTCGACTACAAAAGAGACCCAGTACTTC.

The table lists this clonotype with a few counts. The rearrangement joins TRBV7-2 to TRBJ2-3; TRBD2 agrees at 7 bases. Germline assignment: CDR1 SGHTA and CDR2 FQGNSA. The CDR3 extends over 14 amino acids. V trimming: 3 bases; J trimming: 6 bases; junction bases outside the gene matches: 6. The CDR3 region has the DNA TGTGCCAGCAGCTTCGGCGGGAGTGCCGATACGCAGTATTTT. It encodes CASSFGGSADTQYF. Variable domain in full (rest from reference TRBV7-2 and TRBJ2-3): GAGVSQSPSNKVTEKGKDVELRCDPISGHTALYWYRQSLGQGLEFLIYFQGNSAPDKSGLPSDRFSAERTGGSVSTLTIQRTQQEDSAVYLCASSFGGSADTQYFGPGTRLTVL.

A few counts support this clonotype. The chain carries TRBV7-9 and TRBJ2-1; tentative D call: TRBD2 (6 bases). V was shortened by 6 bases and J by 6 bases, with 9 bases between the two germline ends. This CDR3 is 12 amino acids long. The V gene's germline CDR1 is SEHNR and CDR2 FQNEAQ (reference sequence). CDR3 coding DNA: TGTGCCAGCAGGGGGACTTTCAATGAGCAGTTCTTC. Translating it yields CASRGTFNEQFF.

The chain combines TRBV20-1 with TRBJ2-1; D is uncertain. Trimming took off 3 bases at V and 8 bases at J, with 14 bases between the two ends. The CDR3 runs 13 residues. Germline-derived CDR1 and CDR2 are DFQATT and SNEGSKA (reference sequence). The CDR3 reads CSASGLPKYEQFF. The DNA of the CDR3 is TGCAGTGCTAGCGGGCTACCTAAGTATGAGCAGTTCTTC.

This clonotype was counted between two and nine times. This chain joins TRBV7-9 and TRBJ2-3; TRBD2 agrees at 7 bases. V dropped 7 bases and J dropped 6; count of bases not matched to a gene: 19. This CDR3 has 17 residues. CDR1 and CDR2 from the germline V gene are SEHNR and FQNEAQ (reference sequence). CDR3 residues: CASKPLSPPAGPDTQYF. CDR3 in DNA: TGTGCCAGCAAACCCCTTTCCCCCCCAGCGGGGCCGGATACGCAGTATTTT.

This chain joins TRBV12-3 or TRBV12-4 and TRBJ2-1, with a weak D call TRBD2 (5 bases). V gave up 5 bases and J gave up 12 bases, with 14 bases separating them. CDR3 size: 12 residues. CDR3 sequence: CASSPNSAGQFF. Written as DNA, the CDR3 is TGTGCCAGCAGTCCGAACTCCGCGGGGCAGTTCTTC.

In this sample, this clonotype turned up a few times. The V gene is TRBV7-9, the J gene TRBJ2-7; possible D gene TRBD1, 6 bases. V lost 1 base and J lost 7, with 14 bases in between. Germline loops: CDR1 SEHNR, CDR2 FQNEAQ (reference sequence). The CDR3 consists of 14 residues. The CDR3 sequence: CASSLGGPPGEQYF. CDR3 in DNA: TGTGCCAGCAGCTTAGGGGGGCCACCGGGAGAGCAGTACTTC.

This clonotype was recorded many times. The J gene is TRBJ2-1, the V gene TRBV20-1, with 12 bases matching TRBD2. With V trimmed by 5 bases and J by 8 bases, 4 bases remained unmatched. Germline V gene lookup returns CDR1 DFQATT and CDR2 SNEGSKA (reference sequence). The CDR3 spans 13 residues. The DNA for the CDR3 is TGCAGTGCTTCTAGCGGGAGGGGGCATGAGCAGTTCTTC. It yields the protein CSASSGRGHEQFF.

This clonotype was detected only a few times. The V gene is TRBV24-1, the J gene TRBJ2-3; 13 nucleotides agree with TRBD2. J lost 2 bases, V lost 6 bases, and 10 bases had no gene match. This CDR3 comprises 18 residues. From germline, CDR1 is KGHDR and CDR2 SFDVKD. The CDR3 coding sequence is TGTGCCACCAGTTCGGGACTAGCGGGAATACTTCCCACAGATACGCAGTATTTT. Its protein is CATSSGLAGILPTDTQYF.

The rearrangement links TRBV24-1 to TRBJ2-1, with D perhaps given as TRBD1 or TRBD2 (5 bases each). Germline CDR1 KGHDR, CDR2 SFDVKD. V shed 5 bases and J shed 2 bases, with 12 bases lying between them. This CDR3 spans 15 amino acids. The CDR3 loop reads CATSGAGGTYNEQFF. The CDR3 DNA reads TGTGCCACCAGTGGGGCTGGGGGAACCTACAATGAGCAGTTCTTC.

This clonotype has more than one count but fewer than ten. The gene calls are TRBV10-3 and TRBJ2-7; 8 bases agree with TRBD2. The CDR3 consists of 15 residues. The V segment lost 0 bases and the J segment 3 bases; nucleotides outside the gene matches: 4. Germline assignment: CDR1 ENHRY and CDR2 SYGVKD. CDR3: CAISESIGRDYEQYF. CDR3 DNA sequence: TGTGCCATCAGTGAGTCGATCGGGAGGGACTACGAGCAGTACTTC.